One sample yielded the 14 T cell receptor beta chains listed below, sequenced in a study of T cells in Graves' hyperthyroidism and ophthalmopathy. RNA transcripts yielded amplified TCR beta CDR3 regions. First-round RT-PCR targeting the TCR CDR3 was performed with the HTBI primer set. Via MiXCR, TCRdb re-called the multiplex PCR reads, giving one row per CDR3 protein. Of almost 600,000 distinct CDR3 sequences listed, 35% to 55% are singletons. Sequencing input: peripheral blood or thyroid tissue (not recorded which). The receptor set was obtained from a woman aged 18 to 35 with Graves' hyperthyroidism.

The V gene is TRBV29-1, the J gene TRBJ2-7; perhaps TRBD2 as D (5 bases). The V gene lost 6 bases and the J gene lost 1 base, with 10 bases spanning the gap. CDR3 length: 12 residues. Germline loops: CDR1 SQVTM, CDR2 ANQGSEA. CDR3 in DNA: TGCAGCGTGGGGAGAGGTTCCTACGAGCAGTACTTC. This codes for CSVGRGSYEQYF.

Comments on this clonotype: Sequence at one end of the junction differs from germline and may be a read error. This chain links TRBV29-1 with TRBJ2-6; 10 nucleotides line up with TRBD1. Germline V gives CDR1 SQVTM, CDR2 ANQGSEA. The CDR3 covers 14 residues. The CDR3 coding sequence is TGCAGCGTTGTAAGGGGGACAGGGGCTAACGTCCTGACTTTC. Its protein is CSVVRGTGANVLTF.

The chain joins TRBV11-2 to TRBJ2-1, with TRBD2 matching over 9 bases. After removal of 8 bases from V and 5 bases from J, the junction contained 4 bases not matched to a gene. The CDR3 contains 13 residues. The germline V gene has CDR1 SGHAT and CDR2 FQNNGV. CDR3 DNA sequence: TGTGCCAGCTTGACTAGCGGAAACAATGAGCAGTTCTTC. Translated, it gives CASLTSGNNEQFF.

The chain links TRBV6-5 to TRBJ2-5; 11 nucleotides agree with TRBD2. J was trimmed by 4 bases and V by 6 bases; bases with no gene match: 4. This CDR3 has 14 amino acids. CDR1 and CDR2 from the germline V gene are MNHEY and SVGAGI. The CDR3 loop reads CASRLAGVRETQYF. As DNA, the CDR3 is TGTGCCAGCAGACTAGCGGGAGTGAGAGAGACCCAGTACTTC.

The CDR3 coding sequence is TGTGCCACCCCTCCTAGGACAGGGGGCTATGGCTACACCTTC. Protein: CATPPRTGGYGYTF. V is TRBV24-1 and J is TRBJ1-2, with TRBD1 matching 10 bases. The CDR3 sequence is 14 residues long. CDR1 is KGHDR, CDR2 SFDVKD, per germline. After removal of 9 bases from V and 4 bases from J, the junction contained 7 bases not matched to a gene.

This chain joins TRBV20-1 and TRBJ2-7, with 9 bases that match TRBD2. CDR1 is DFQATT, CDR2 SNEGSKA, per germline (reference sequence). V trimming: 1 base; J trimming: 2 bases; junction bases outside the gene matches: 3. This CDR3 has 14 amino acids. Written as DNA, the CDR3 is TGCAGTGCTAGAGTAGCTAGCGGGACCTACGAGCAGTACTTC. Translating it yields CSARVASGTYEQYF.

V is TRBV5-1 and J is TRBJ2-7, with D uncertain. V lost 0 bases to trimming and J lost 5 bases, with 6 bases between them. The CDR3 is 12 residues long. The germline V gene encodes CDR1 SGHRS and CDR2 YFSETQ. The CDR3 protein is CASSLALDEQYF. The CDR3 DNA is TGCGCCAGCAGCTTGGCCCTGGACGAGCAGTACTTC.

V is TRBV7-9 and J is TRBJ1-2, with D perhaps matching TRBD1 (6 bases). CDR1 SEHNR and CDR2 FQNEAQ come from the germline V gene (reference sequence). The CDR3 has 12 amino acids. V was trimmed by 5 bases and J by 12 bases, leaving 16 bases between them. This chain's CDR3 is CASSPDSYGNTF. CDR3 nucleotide sequence: TGTGCCAGCAGCCCGGACAGTTATGGAAACACCTTC. Using reference TRBV7-9 and TRBJ1-2 for the parts outside the CDR3, the full variable domain is DTGVSQNPRHKITKRGQNVTFRCDPISEHNRLYWYRQTLGQGPEFLTYFQNEAQLEKSRLLSDRFSAERPKGSFSTLEIQRTEQGDSAMYLCASSPDSYGNTFGSGTRLTVV.

This chain joins TRBV29-1 and TRBJ1-2, with a weak D call TRBD1 (6 bases). V lost 7 bases to trimming and J lost 1 base, with 7 bases between them. This CDR3 has 11 amino acids. Per germline, CDR1 SQVTM and CDR2 ANQGSEA. CDR3 DNA: TGCAGCGAGGGGGTTAACTATGGCTACACCTTC. This sequence encodes CSEGVNYGYTF.

This CDR3 reads CSARDWGAGSPLHF. The DNA for the CDR3 is TGCAGTGCTAGAGATTGGGGGGCAGGTTCACCCCTCCACTTT. The J gene is TRBJ1-6, the V gene TRBV20-1, with D maybe TRBD1 (6 bases). The germline gives CDR1 DFQATT, CDR2 SNEGSKA (reference sequence). This CDR3 is built from 14 residues. V was trimmed by 0 bases and J by 9 bases, leaving 12 bases between them.

In this sample, this clonotype turned up many times. The genes are TRBV5-1 and TRBJ1-1; D is possibly TRBD1 (5 bases). V was trimmed by 1 base and J by 9 bases, leaving 13 bases between them. The germline gives CDR1 SGHRS, CDR2 YFSETQ. The CDR3 has 13 residues. The CDR3 nucleotides read TGCGCCAGCAGCTTGCCCGACAGCCTAAAAGCTTTCTTT. Translated, it gives CASSLPDSLKAFF.

The chain recombines TRBV29-1 with TRBJ1-2; 9 bases are a match to TRBD1. The trim removed 3 bases at V and 7 bases at J, leaving 9 bases unmatched. Germline V lookup: CDR1 SQVTM, CDR2 ANQGSEA. This CDR3 has 14 residues. CDR3 sequence reads: CSVDGGQGLGGYTF. The DNA for the CDR3 is TGCAGCGTTGACGGGGGACAGGGTTTAGGTGGCTACACCTTC. Full variable domain (rest looked up from reference TRBV29-1 and TRBJ1-2): SAVISQKPSRDICQRGTSLTIQCQVDSQVTMMFWYRQQPGQSLTLIATANQGSEATYESGFVIDKFPISRPNLTFSTLTVSNMSPEDSSIYLCSVDGGQGLGGYTFGSGTRLTVV.

This clonotype was recorded at least ten times. The chain carries TRBV24-1 and TRBJ2-2; 7 bases map to TRBD1. With 3 bases clipped from V and 6 bases from J, the junction kept 0 bases outside the gene matches. This CDR3 region has 13 residues. The V gene's germline CDR1 is KGHDR and CDR2 SFDVKD. The CDR3 DNA reads TGTGCCACCAGTGATACAGGGGCCGGGGAGCTGTTTTTT. Translation: CATSDTGAGELFF.

This clonotype was seen many times. This rearrangement joins TRBV29-1 to TRBJ1-1; D unresolved. The CDR3 is 14 residues long. Germline V gene data show CDR1 as SQVTM and CDR2 as ANQGSEA. V was trimmed by 6 bases and J by 0 bases, leaving 14 bases between them. This CDR3 is CSVTRAVMNTEAFF. The CDR3 DNA reads TGCAGCGTGACGCGGGCAGTCATGAACACTGAAGCTTTCTTT.